These 4 T cell receptor beta chains were all obtained from the same sample, sequenced in a study of cytomegalovirus exposure and HLA in healthy donors. The PCR ran on 60 Vbeta and 13 Jbeta primers. Some clones are missing from TCRdb's copy, which holds only in-frame ones; the method was immunoSEQ multiplex PCR. The sample shows 65,000 to 95,000 clones, roughly 80% of them seen only once. The sample comprised PBMCs. Every receptor here comes from a man in his fifties in good health and CMV-seronegative.

A few counts support this clone. CDR3 sequence: CASSYSGQGRYGYTF. CDR3 nucleotides: TGTGCCAGCAGTTACTCGGGACAGGGAAGATATGGCTACACCTTC. V and J are TRBV6-5 and TRBJ1-2; 9 nucleotides agree with TRBD1. The CDR3 contains 15 residues. V shed 0 bases and J 5 bases; nucleotides not matched to a gene: 4. Germline V gives CDR1 MNHEY, CDR2 SVGAGI.

The J gene is TRBJ2-5, the V gene TRBV5-4; 13 bases match TRBD2. The germline V gene has CDR1 SGHNT and CDR2 YYREEE (reference sequence). With V trimmed by 3 bases and J by 5 bases, 4 bases remained unmatched. This CDR3 spans 15 amino acids. The CDR3 loop reads CASSSTSGGSETQYF. CDR3 coding DNA: TGTGCCAGCAGCTCGACTAGCGGGGGGTCGGAGACCCAGTACTTC.

The chain links TRBV29-1 to TRBJ2-2; 10 bases align to TRBD1. Germline CDR1 and CDR2: SQVTM and ANQGSEA. Trimming removed 2 bases from V and 7 bases from J; junction bases left unmatched: 4. This CDR3 is built from 14 residues. The CDR3 DNA is TGCAGCGTTGAACGGGACAGGGGAATCGGGGAGCTGTTTTTT. Amino acid sequence: CSVERDRGIGELFF.

V usage is TRBV27 and J usage is TRBJ1-5; 8 bases line up with TRBD1. This CDR3 has 14 residues. The trim removed 5 bases at V and 2 bases at J, leaving 2 bases unmatched. Germline lookup yields CDR1 MNHEY and CDR2 SMNVEV (reference sequence). The DNA of the CDR3 is TGTGCCAGCAGTGGACAGGGCGGCAATCAGCCCCAGCATTTT. Translation gives CASSGQGGNQPQHF.